Each of the 21 T cell receptor beta chains below was sequenced from the same sample in a study of T cell repertoires in aging, cancer and after chemotherapy. Rearranged V-D-J TRB sequences were amplified with a mixed TRB-A/B primer pool. TCRdb independently ran MiXCR on the multiplex PCR reads; one entry per CDR3 protein. The sample has around 17,000 distinct CDR3 sequences; 45% to 50% are singletons. Peripheral blood genomic DNA, not sorted cells or RNA, was the template. The material sequenced was blood. The receptors originated from a human donor in good health.

This chain connects TRBV19 to TRBJ2-2, with 7 nucleotides matching TRBD2. The V gene end was trimmed by 5 bases and the J gene end by 1 base; junction bases not matched to a gene: 7. Per germline, CDR1 LNHDA and CDR2 SQIVND (reference sequence). This CDR3 spans 16 amino acids. The CDR3 loop is CASSHPSGLNTGELFF. The CDR3 DNA is TGTGCCAGTAGTCACCCTAGCGGACTGAACACCGGGGAGCTGTTTTTT.

As regards this clonotype: Being one base from a much bigger clone, this may be a read error. The chain joins TRBV29-1 to TRBJ2-3; the D gene is possibly TRBD2 (5 bases). Germline CDR1 and CDR2: SQVTM and ANQGSEA. This CDR3 is 12 amino acids long. CDR3 sequence reads: CGVVRGGDTQYF. The CDR3 bases are TGCGGCGTTGTCCGTGGAGGAGATACGCAGTATTTT.

This clonotype was recorded a few times. V is TRBV6-1 and J is TRBJ2-1; maybe TRBD1 (6 bases). CDR3 length equals 14 residues. Trimming took off 5 bases at V and 2 bases at J, with 10 bases between the two ends. Germline-derived CDR1 and CDR2 are MNHNS and SASEGT. For the CDR3, the DNA is TGTGCCAGCAGTACAGGGTCAACCTACAATGAGCAGTTCTTC. This codes for CASSTGSTYNEQFF.

V and J are TRBV5-4 and TRBJ2-7, with 10 bases lining up with TRBD2. With 3 bases clipped from V and 7 bases from J, the junction kept 7 bases outside the gene matches. The CDR3 has 14 residues. The V gene's germline CDR1 is SGHNT and CDR2 YYREEE (reference sequence). The CDR3 nucleotides are TGTGCCAGCAGCTCACAGCGGGAGGGACGGGAGCAGTACTTC. Translation gives CASSSQREGREQYF.

The V call is TRBV29-1, the J call TRBJ2-7; 9 bases are a match to TRBD1. Per the germline V gene, CDR1 is SQVTM and CDR2 is ANQGSEA. The CDR3 consists of 14 residues. The V segment lost 5 bases and the J segment 1 base; nucleotides outside the gene matches: 6. The CDR3 nucleotides are TGCAGCGTTATCGGGACAGGGAAATCCTACGAGCAGTACTTC. It is translated as CSVIGTGKSYEQYF.

The genes are TRBV6-5 and TRBJ2-2; tentatively, D is TRBD2 (5 bases). The CDR3 has 13 residues. Per germline, CDR1 MNHEY and CDR2 SVGAGI. Trimming pared 5 bases from V and 5 bases from J, leaving 9 bases between. CDR3 sequence (DNA): TGTGCCAGCAGTGACGGGGAGACCGGGGAGCTGTTTTTT. It translates to CASSDGETGELFF.

A remark on this clonotype: With a much larger clone just one base away, this may be a read error. This chain uses TRBV29-1 with TRBJ2-1; no clear D gene. Germline CDR1 is SQVTM and CDR2 is ANQGSEA. Trimming took 5 bases from V and 4 from J, leaving 15 bases between them. The CDR3 length is 14 residues. In nucleotides, the CDR3 is TGCAGCGTTCATCGCCGGCAGCCATACAATGAGCAGTTCTTC. Protein sequence: CSVHRRQPYNEQFF.

This sequence joins TRBV19 and TRBJ2-1; 9 bases map to TRBD2. The CDR3 has 16 amino acids. Germline loops: CDR1 LNHDA, CDR2 SQIVND (reference sequence). The V gene end was trimmed by 3 bases and the J gene end by 5 bases; junction bases not matched to a gene: 8. The CDR3 is CASSIIGLAGHNEQFF. CDR3 DNA sequence: TGTGCCAGTAGTATCATCGGGCTAGCGGGACACAATGAGCAGTTCTTC.

V and J are TRBV30 and TRBJ2-1, with D uncertain. Germline-derived CDR1 and CDR2 are GTSNPN and SVGIG (reference sequence). The CDR3 spans 13 residues. V lost 2 bases and J 8 bases, leaving 13 bases between the germline ends. The CDR3 DNA sequence: TGTGCCTGGAGTCCAAGAATAGGTGATGAGCAGTTCTTC. This translates into CAWSPRIGDEQFF. Combining the CDR3 with reference TRBV30 and TRBJ2-1 gives the whole variable domain SQTIHQWPATLVQPVGSPLSLECTVEGTSNPNLYWYRQAAGRGLQLLFYSVGIGQISSEVPQNLSASRPQDRQFILSSKKLLLSDSGFYLCAWSPRIGDEQFFGPGTRLTVL.

V gene TRBV19 combines with J gene TRBJ1-1; weak D call: TRBD1 (6 bases). Germline V gene lookup returns CDR1 LNHDA and CDR2 SQIVND (reference sequence). This CDR3 comprises 14 residues. V was pared by 3 bases and J by 3 bases, with 11 bases between. Here the CDR3 reads CASSIGTPDTEAFF. The DNA for the CDR3 is TGTGCCAGTAGTATCGGGACACCCGACACTGAAGCTTTCTTT.

This chain connects TRBV19 to TRBJ1-4; the match to TRBD1 covers 9 bases. V was clipped by 4 bases and J by 8 bases; unmatched bases: 8. The CDR3 consists of 15 residues. CDR1 is LNHDA, CDR2 SQIVND, per germline (reference sequence). The CDR3 DNA follows: TGTGCCAGTAGTACTACCGGGACAGGGTCCGAAAAACTGTTTTTT. The encoded protein is CASSTTGTGSEKLFF.

The sample holds a few counts of this clonotype. The chain recombines TRBV13 with TRBJ2-2; weak D call: TRBD1 (5 bases). The V end lost 4 bases, the J end lost 2 bases, and 11 bases lay between the germline ends. CDR3 size: 15 residues. The germline V gene encodes CDR1 PRHDT and CDR2 FYEKMQ (reference sequence). CDR3 DNA: TGTGCCAGCAGCTCGAAAGACAGCAACACCGGGGAGCTGTTTTTT. Translated, it gives CASSSKDSNTGELFF.

This rearrangement joins TRBV24-1 to TRBJ2-1; TRBD1 is a possible D gene (8 bases). This CDR3 comprises 15 residues. The V gene lost 5 bases and the J gene lost 6 bases, with 16 bases spanning the gap. Germline CDR1 reads KGHDR; CDR2 reads SFDVKD. This CDR3 is CATSAPTGEGNEQFF. The CDR3 nucleotides are TGTGCCACCAGTGCCCCGACAGGGGAGGGCAATGAGCAGTTCTTC.

There are a few counts of this clonotype. This chain uses TRBV29-1 with TRBJ2-7; D gene unclear. This CDR3 region has 14 residues. V lost 8 bases to trimming and J lost 3 bases, with 20 bases between them. CDR1 SQVTM and CDR2 ANQGSEA come from the germline V gene. The CDR3, as DNA: TGCAGCCCCGAAACCCACGGGTTCTACTACGAGCAGTACTTC. This sequence encodes CSPETHGFYYEQYF.

The CDR3 DNA sequence: TGTGCCAGTAGCTCACCGGGACTAGCGGGAGGTAATTTCTACGAGCAGTACTTC. This encodes CASSSPGLAGGNFYEQYF. The rearrangement joins TRBV19 to TRBJ2-7; 15 bases line up with TRBD2. The J segment lost 3 bases and the V segment lost 6 bases, leaving 12 bases of the junction unmatched. This CDR3 contains 18 residues. Germline V CDR1 and CDR2: LNHDA, SQIVND (reference sequence).

This clonotype was seen a handful of times. The rearrangement joins TRBV12-3 or TRBV12-4 to TRBJ1-6, with 7 bases lining up with TRBD1. The V gene end was trimmed by 5 bases and the J gene end by 11 bases; junction bases not matched to a gene: 3. The CDR3 loop spans 12 amino acids. The CDR3 sequence is CASSLTGAPLHF. CDR3 in DNA: TGTGCCAGCAGTCTCACAGGGGCACCCCTCCACTTT.

The rearrangement links TRBV11-2 to TRBJ2-7; D remains ambiguous. V lost 1 base and J 0 bases, leaving 7 bases between the germline ends. The CDR3 extends over 14 amino acids. Germline V gives CDR1 SGHAT, CDR2 FQNNGV. The CDR3 DNA is TGTGCCAGCAGCTTAGGGTGGGCCTCCTACGAGCAGTACTTC. This translates into CASSLGWASYEQYF.

This chain uses TRBV6-1 with TRBJ2-3; D is possibly TRBD1 (6 bases). V dropped 7 bases and J dropped 1 base, with 15 bases sitting between them. This CDR3 region has 15 residues. From germline, CDR1 is MNHNS and CDR2 SASEGT. The CDR3 reads CASTYPGQGTDTQYF. CDR3 nucleotide sequence: TGTGCCAGCACCTACCCGGGACAAGGCACAGATACGCAGTATTTT.

This clonotype occurred a few times. The chain has TRBV5-6 and TRBJ2-1; the D gene is possibly TRBD2 (6 bases). This CDR3 is built from 14 residues. V was shortened by 0 bases and J by 8 bases, with 12 bases between the two germline ends. Germline V gene sequence: CDR1 SGHDT, CDR2 YYEEEE. The CDR3 protein is CASSLELARDEQFF. The CDR3, as DNA: TGTGCCAGCAGCTTGGAGCTAGCGAGGGATGAGCAGTTCTTC.

This clonotype was seen more than once but under ten times. This chain connects TRBV29-1 to TRBJ2-7, with D tentatively TRBD2 (5 bases). V was shortened by 4 bases and J by 0 bases, with 13 bases between the two germline ends. Looked up from germline, CDR1 is SQVTM and CDR2 is ANQGSEA. The CDR3 sequence is 14 residues long. The CDR3 sequence: CSVVWVGNSYEQYF. CDR3 coding DNA: TGCAGCGTTGTTTGGGTCGGGAACTCCTACGAGCAGTACTTC.

V gene TRBV6-5 combines with J gene TRBJ2-1; D perhaps matches TRBD2 (5 bases). Trimming cost V 0 bases and J 5 bases, with 14 bases left between them. The germline gives CDR1 MNHEY, CDR2 SVGAGI. CDR3 length equals 16 residues. The CDR3 region has the DNA TGTGCCAGCAGTTACTCGTCGGGAAGGATGGACAATGAGCAGTTCTTC. It encodes CASSYSSGRMDNEQFF.